This is a list of T cell receptor beta chains from one sample in a study of post-analysis software for immune sequencing data. MiXCR was run by TCRdb on the PCR reads, yielding one entry per CDR3 protein. The data show approximately 440,000 distinct CDR3 sequences, roughly 45% seen once. What was sequenced was blood. The receptors were gathered from a girl aged 5 to 17 with multiple sclerosis. Both conserved end residues are part of each CDR3. The D gene is left open where the match is weak. Not all rows give a size; the values are once, few, many and, for expanded clones, a class.

j_call v_call clone_size d_call cdr3_aa cdr3_nt
TRBJ2-3 TRBV7-8 - TRBD2 CASSVPIAGATDTQYF TGTGCCAGCAGCGTCCCTATAGCGGGAGCTACAGATACGCAGTATTTT
TRBJ2-7 TRBV28 - - CTSSLFQELLSYEQYF TGTACCAGCAGTTTATTCCAGGAATTACTCTCCTACGAGCAGTACTTC
TRBJ1-5 TRBV7-3 - TRBD1 CASSLQGDEPQHF TGTGCCAGCAGCTTACAGGGGGATGAGCCCCAGCATTTT
TRBJ2-1 TRBV12-3/TRBV12-4 many - CASSFKQGGGEQFF TGTGCCAGCAGTTTTAAACAGGGTGGAGGTGAGCAGTTCTTC
TRBJ2-1 TRBV5-1 - TRBD1 CASSFGDRGSDEQFF TGCGCCAGCAGCTTTGGGGACAGGGGGTCCGATGAGCAGTTCTTC
TRBJ2-3 TRBV20-1 - TRBD2 CSTRVKPGLGADTQYF TGCAGTACTAGAGTAAAACCGGGACTAGGAGCAGATACGCAGTATTTT
TRBJ2-7 TRBV6-2/TRBV6-3 - TRBD1 CASSSQTRGRPYEQYF TGTGCCAGCAGTTCCCAGACCAGGGGGCGCCCCTACGAGCAGTACTTC
TRBJ2-1 TRBV12-3/TRBV12-4 - TRBD2 CASSLRSSGRDYNEQFF TGTGCCAGCAGTTTAAGGTCTAGCGGGAGGGACTACAATGAGCAGTTCTTC
TRBJ2-5 TRBV4-2 - TRBD2 CASSQEGTSGKKETQYF TGTGCCAGCAGCCAAGAGGGTACTAGCGGGAAAAAAGAGACCCAGTACTTC
TRBJ2-1 TRBV29-1 - - CSPVAGGEQFF TGCAGCCCGGTCGCCGGGGGCGAGCAGTTCTTC
TRBJ2-3 TRBV20-1 - TRBD2 CSARAGAGGMTDTQYF TGCAGTGCTAGGGCTGGGGCGGGAGGTATGACAGATACGCAGTATTTT
TRBJ2-1 TRBV4-1 - - CASSQPPQNTFLDEQFF TGCGCCAGCAGCCAGCCTCCACAGAACACATTTCTGGATGAGCAGTTCTTC
TRBJ2-5 TRBV24-1 few - CATSGTDPTETQYF TGTGCCACCAGTGGGACGGATCCCACCGAGACCCAGTACTTC
TRBJ2-3 TRBV5-1 - - CASSQGAGKADTRYF TGCGCCAGCAGCCAAGGAGCAGGGAAAGCAGATACGCGGTATTTT
TRBJ1-1 TRBV10-2 few TRBD1 CASSDWGTGGTTEAFF TGCGCCAGCAGTGACTGGGGTACAGGGGGGACGACTGAAGCTTTCTTT
TRBJ2-7 TRBV7-9 - TRBD2 CASSFSLKIRLADDYEQYF TGTGCCAGCAGCTTCTCCCTCAAGATTCGACTAGCGGACGACTACGAGCAGTACTTC
TRBJ1-5 TRBV28 - TRBD1 CASLAGGPSNQPQHF TGTGCCAGCTTAGCAGGGGGGCCGAGCAATCAGCCCCAGCATTTT
TRBJ2-1 TRBV4-3 - TRBD2 CASSLEGTSGHNEQFF TGCGCCAGCAGCCTCGAGGGGACTAGCGGACACAATGAGCAGTTCTTC
TRBJ2-5 TRBV20-1 - - CSASWGAEETQYF TGCAGTGCTAGTTGGGGGGCGGAGGAGACCCAGTACTTC
TRBJ2-1 TRBV14 - - CASSLRGPGNEQFF TGTGCCAGCAGCCTACGAGGGCCGGGGAATGAGCAGTTCTTC
TRBJ2-3 TRBV20-1 - - CSAREDLTDTQYF TGCAGTGCTAGAGAGGACCTCACAGATACGCAGTATTTT
TRBJ2-5 TRBV4-1 - - CASSQVQGETQYF TGCGCCAGCAGCCAAGTTCAGGGAGAGACCCAGTACTTC
TRBJ2-1 TRBV12-3/TRBV12-4 - TRBD2 CTSSRTLQLAGVYNEQFF TGTACCAGCAGCCGCACGCTACAGCTAGCGGGAGTCTACAATGAGCAGTTCTTC
TRBJ1-1 TRBV19 - - CASSPTDTPGDTEAFF TGTGCCAGTAGTCCGACCGACACCCCGGGAGACACTGAAGCTTTCTTT
TRBJ2-3 TRBV20-1 few TRBD2 CSADGLASTDTQYF TGCAGTGCCGATGGACTAGCTAGCACAGATACGCAGTATTTT